The rows below give T cell receptor beta chains drawn from one sample of a study of blood T cell repertoires in COVID-19. Sequenced by immunoSEQ multiplex PCR; TCRdb stores in-frame clones only, minus some. The sample carries 150,000 or so clones, 75% to 80% recorded once. Sequencing was performed on PBMCs or T cells enriched from blood (not recorded which). Receptors were obtained from a woman in her forties or fifties who had recovered from COVID-19. CDR3s include the opening cysteine and the closing phenylalanine or tryptophan. Each record gives: D gene, J gene, clone size, V gene, CDR3 DNA, CDR3 protein. D genes are given only for firm matches. Size is stated for part of the rows, as once, few or many counts, or as a class when the clone is expanded.

>TRBD1|TRBJ2-2|.|TRBV18
TGTGCCAGCTCACCGCAAGGGGGCCGAAACACCGGGGAGCTGTTTTTT
CASSPQGGRNTGELFF
>.|TRBJ1-1|.|TRBV9
TGTGCCAGCAGCGAATGGGACACCCCGAACACTGAAGCTTTCTTT
CASSEWDTPNTEAFF
>.|TRBJ2-1|.|TRBV19
TGTGCCAGTAGTTTAGGTAATTTGGGACTTCCTACCTACAATGAGCAGTTCTTC
CASSLGNLGLPTYNEQFF
>.|TRBJ1-6|.|TRBV28
TGTGCCAGCAGTTTAAGGGACACAGGGAATTCACCCCTCCACTTT
CASSLRDTGNSPLHF
>TRBD1|TRBJ2-1|.|TRBV18
TGTGCCAGCTCACCACCGGGACAGGGAGCCGGGAATGAGCAGTTCTTC
CASSPPGQGAGNEQFF
>TRBD1|TRBJ2-7|.|TRBV3-1/TRBV3-2
TGTGCCAGCAGCCCCCTTGGGACAGCCTCCTACGAGCAGTACTTC
CASSPLGTASYEQYF
>TRBD1|TRBJ2-2|.|TRBV7-8
TGTGCCAGCAGAGGGACAGGGGACACCGGGGAGCTGTTTTTT
CASRGTGDTGELFF
>TRBD1|TRBJ1-4|few|TRBV25-1
TGTGCCAGCAGTGTCGGACAGGCCGGGGAAAAACTGTTTTTT
CASSVGQAGEKLFF
>TRBD1|TRBJ2-7|.|TRBV9
TGTGCCAGCAGCGTGTCAGGACAGGGGGGCGACGAGCAGTACTTC
CASSVSGQGGDEQYF
>.|TRBJ2-1|.|TRBV5-1
TGCGCCAGCAGCCGGCCGACAGATTACAATGAGCAGTTCTTC
CASSRPTDYNEQFF
>.|TRBJ1-2|once|TRBV30
TGTGCCTGGAGCCATCAGGTTGGCTACACCTTC
CAWSHQVGYTF
>.|TRBJ2-3|.|TRBV5-1
TGCGCCAGCAGCTTCAATTACGAGCGGTCGGTCACAGATACGCAGTATTTT
CASSFNYERSVTDTQYF
>.|TRBJ1-1|.|TRBV10-3
TGTGCCGTTTTGGGAGGGGTGGGAGCTTTCTTT
CAVLGGVGAFF
>.|TRBJ2-6|.|TRBV9
TGTGCCAGCGCTAGCTCTGGGGCCAACGTCCTGACTTTC
CASASSGANVLTF
>.|TRBJ1-5|many|TRBV6-5
TGTGCCAGCAAAGGGGTTAGCAATCAGCCCCAGCATTTT
CASKGVSNQPQHF
>.|TRBJ1-6|few|TRBV2
TGTGCCAGCAGTTGGGACACGGGAAATTCACCCCTCCACTTT
CASSWDTGNSPLHF